The entry below describes one T cell receptor (beta chain). Its target is unknown. This sample stems from a study of cytomegalovirus exposure and HLA in healthy donors. Use of 60 Vbeta and 13 Jbeta primers characterized the PCR. Assay: immunoSEQ multiplex PCR; the TCRdb copy retains only in-frame clones and omits some. The top ten clones hold roughly 30% of a sample with around 120,000 clones, about three quarters of them seen once. Between the trimmed V and J ends, which lost 1 base and 4 bases, there was a span of 11 bases. CDR1 SQVTM and CDR2 ANQGSEA come from the germline V gene. CDR3 length equals 13 residues. Study-level points and caveats: Previously analyzed data showed that most TCR beta V segments were productive at a frequency of about 87% or about 30%.

The gene calls are TRBV29-1 and TRBJ2-7; TRBD1 might be the D (6 bases). This TCR came from a man aged 55 to 70 in good health and CMV-seropositive. The sequenced material came from PBMCs. The CDR3 DNA reads TGCAGCGTTGAAGGGCAGGGACAATACGAGCAGTACTTC. It translates to CSVEGQGQYEQYF.